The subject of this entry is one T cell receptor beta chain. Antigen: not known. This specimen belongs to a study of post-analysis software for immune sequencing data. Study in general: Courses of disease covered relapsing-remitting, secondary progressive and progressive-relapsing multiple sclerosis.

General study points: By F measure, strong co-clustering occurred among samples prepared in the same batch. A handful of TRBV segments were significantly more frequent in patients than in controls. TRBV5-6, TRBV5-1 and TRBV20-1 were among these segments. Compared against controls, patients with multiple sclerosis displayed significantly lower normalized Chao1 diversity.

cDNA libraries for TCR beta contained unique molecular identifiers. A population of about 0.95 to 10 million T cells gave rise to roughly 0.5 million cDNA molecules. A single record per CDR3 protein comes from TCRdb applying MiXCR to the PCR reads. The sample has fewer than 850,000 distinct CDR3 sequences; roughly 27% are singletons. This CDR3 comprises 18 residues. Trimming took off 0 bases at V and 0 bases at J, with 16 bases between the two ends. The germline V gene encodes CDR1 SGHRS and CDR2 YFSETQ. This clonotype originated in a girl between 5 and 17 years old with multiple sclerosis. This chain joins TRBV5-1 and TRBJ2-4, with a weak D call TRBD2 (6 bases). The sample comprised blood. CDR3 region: CASSLGLDFNLAKNIQYF. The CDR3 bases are TGCGCCAGCAGCTTGGGACTAGATTTTAACCTAGCCAAAAACATTCAGTACTTC.